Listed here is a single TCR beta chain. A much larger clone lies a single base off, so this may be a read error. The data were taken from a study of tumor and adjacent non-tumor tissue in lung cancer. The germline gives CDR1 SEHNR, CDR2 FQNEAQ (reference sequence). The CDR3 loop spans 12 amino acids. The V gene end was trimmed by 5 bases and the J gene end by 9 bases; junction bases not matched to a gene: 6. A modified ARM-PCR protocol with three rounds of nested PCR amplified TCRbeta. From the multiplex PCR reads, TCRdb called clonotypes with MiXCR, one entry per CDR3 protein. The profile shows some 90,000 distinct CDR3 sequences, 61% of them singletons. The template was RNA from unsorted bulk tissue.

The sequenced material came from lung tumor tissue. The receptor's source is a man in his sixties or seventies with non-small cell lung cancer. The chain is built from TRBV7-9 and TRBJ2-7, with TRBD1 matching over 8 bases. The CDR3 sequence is CASSLGQEGQYF. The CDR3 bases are TGTGCCAGCAGCCTGGGACAGGAGGGGCAGTACTTC.